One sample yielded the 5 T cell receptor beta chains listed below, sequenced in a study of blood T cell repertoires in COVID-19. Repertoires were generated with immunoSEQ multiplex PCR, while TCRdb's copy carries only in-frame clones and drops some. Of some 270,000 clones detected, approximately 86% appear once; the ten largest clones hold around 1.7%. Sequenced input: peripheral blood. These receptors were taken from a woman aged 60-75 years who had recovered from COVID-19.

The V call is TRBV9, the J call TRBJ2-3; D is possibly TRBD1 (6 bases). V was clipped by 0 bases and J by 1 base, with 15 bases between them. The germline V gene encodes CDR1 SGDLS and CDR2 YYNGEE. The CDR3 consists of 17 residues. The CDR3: CASSVASRAGGTDTQYF. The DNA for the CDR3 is TGTGCCAGCAGCGTAGCTAGTAGGGCAGGGGGCACAGATACGCAGTATTTT.

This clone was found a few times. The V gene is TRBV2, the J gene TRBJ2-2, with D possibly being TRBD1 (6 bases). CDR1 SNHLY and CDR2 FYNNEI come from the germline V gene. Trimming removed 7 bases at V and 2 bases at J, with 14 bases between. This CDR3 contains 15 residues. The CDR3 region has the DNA TGTGCCAGCAACAGGGAAGGGATTAACACCGGGGAGCTGTTTTTT. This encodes CASNREGINTGELFF.

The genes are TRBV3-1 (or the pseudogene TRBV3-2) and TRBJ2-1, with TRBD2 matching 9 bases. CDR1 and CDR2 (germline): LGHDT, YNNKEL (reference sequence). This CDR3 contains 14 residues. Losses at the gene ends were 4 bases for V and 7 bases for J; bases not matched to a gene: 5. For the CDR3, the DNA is TGTGCCAGCAGCCTGGGACTAGCCCCTAATGAGCAGTTCTTC. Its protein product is CASSLGLAPNEQFF.

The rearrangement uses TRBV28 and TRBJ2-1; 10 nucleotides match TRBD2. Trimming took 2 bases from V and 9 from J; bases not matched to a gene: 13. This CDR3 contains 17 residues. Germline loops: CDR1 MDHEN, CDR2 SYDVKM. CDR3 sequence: CASSLSGGGLLNIEQFF. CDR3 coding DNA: TGTGCCAGCAGTTTAAGCGGGGGGGGCCTATTAAACATTGAGCAGTTCTTC. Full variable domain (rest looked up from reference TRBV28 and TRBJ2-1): DVKVTQSSRYLVKRTGEKVFLECVQDMDHENMFWYRQDPGLGLRLIYFSYDVKMKEKGDIPEGYSVSREKKERFSLILESASTNQTSMYLCASSLSGGGLLNIEQFFGPGTRLTVL.

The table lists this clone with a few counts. This CDR3 reads CASRNNPGLDLSEQYF. As DNA, the CDR3 is TGTGCCAGCAGGAACAACCCGGGACTCGATTTGAGTGAGCAGTACTTC. The V and J genes are TRBV27 and TRBJ2-7; maybe TRBD2 (6 bases). CDR1 MNHEY and CDR2 SMNVEV come from the germline V gene (reference sequence). V lost 6 bases and J 7 bases, leaving 25 bases between the germline ends. CDR3 length equals 16 residues.